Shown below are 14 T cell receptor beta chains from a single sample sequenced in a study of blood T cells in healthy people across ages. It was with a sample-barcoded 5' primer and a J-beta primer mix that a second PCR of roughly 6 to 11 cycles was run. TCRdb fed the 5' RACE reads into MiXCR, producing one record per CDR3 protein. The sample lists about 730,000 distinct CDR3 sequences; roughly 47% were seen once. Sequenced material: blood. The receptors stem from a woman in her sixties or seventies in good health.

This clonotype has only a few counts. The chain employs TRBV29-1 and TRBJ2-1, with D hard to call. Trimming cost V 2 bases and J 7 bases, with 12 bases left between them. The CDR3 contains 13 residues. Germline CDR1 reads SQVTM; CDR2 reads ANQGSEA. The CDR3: CSVEPSGRNEQFF. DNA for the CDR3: TGCAGCGTTGAACCCTCTGGCCGAAATGAGCAGTTCTTC.

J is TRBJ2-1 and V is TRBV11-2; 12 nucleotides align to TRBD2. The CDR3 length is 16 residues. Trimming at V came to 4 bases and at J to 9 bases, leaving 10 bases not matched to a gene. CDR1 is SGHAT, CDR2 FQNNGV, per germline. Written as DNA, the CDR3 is TGTGCCAGCAGCTCCCGACTGCTAGCGGGAGGGAGTGAGCAGTTCTTC. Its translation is CASSSRLLAGGSEQFF.

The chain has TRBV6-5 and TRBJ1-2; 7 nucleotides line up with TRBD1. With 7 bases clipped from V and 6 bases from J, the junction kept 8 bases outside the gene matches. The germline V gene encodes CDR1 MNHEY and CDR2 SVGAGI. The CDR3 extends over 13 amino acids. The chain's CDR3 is CASTQGTGDGYTF. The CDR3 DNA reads TGTGCCAGCACCCAGGGAACAGGGGATGGCTACACCTTC.

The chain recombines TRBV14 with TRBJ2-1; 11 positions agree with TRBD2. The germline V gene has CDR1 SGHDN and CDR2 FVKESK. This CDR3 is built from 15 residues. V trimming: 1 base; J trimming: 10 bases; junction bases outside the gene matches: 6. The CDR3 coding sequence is TGTGCCAGCAGCCAAGCTTCGGGACTAGCGGCGGAGCAGTTCTTC. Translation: CASSQASGLAAEQFF.

The CDR3 DNA reads as TGTGCCAGCAGTTACGAATTTCTAGCATCTACGCAGTATTTT. Its translation is CASSYEFLASTQYF. J is TRBJ2-3 and V is TRBV6-2 or TRBV6-3; possible D gene TRBD2, 5 bases. The germline CDR1 and CDR2 sequences are MNHEY and SVGEGT. Trimming took off 2 bases at V and 8 bases at J, with 14 bases between the two ends. The CDR3 length is 14 residues.

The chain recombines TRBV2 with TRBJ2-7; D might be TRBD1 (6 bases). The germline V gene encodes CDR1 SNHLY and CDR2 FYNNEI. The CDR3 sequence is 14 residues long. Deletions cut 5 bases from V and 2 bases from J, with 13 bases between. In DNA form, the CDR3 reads TGTGCCAGCAGTATGGTCAGGGACACCTACGAGCAGTACTTC. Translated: CASSMVRDTYEQYF.

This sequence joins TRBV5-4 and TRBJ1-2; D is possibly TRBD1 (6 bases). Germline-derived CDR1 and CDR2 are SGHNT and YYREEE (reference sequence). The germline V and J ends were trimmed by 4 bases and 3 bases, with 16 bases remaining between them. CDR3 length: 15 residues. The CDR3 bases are TGTGCCAGCAGCCCGGTCGGGGGCAGCGACTATGGCTACACCTTC. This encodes CASSPVGGSDYGYTF.

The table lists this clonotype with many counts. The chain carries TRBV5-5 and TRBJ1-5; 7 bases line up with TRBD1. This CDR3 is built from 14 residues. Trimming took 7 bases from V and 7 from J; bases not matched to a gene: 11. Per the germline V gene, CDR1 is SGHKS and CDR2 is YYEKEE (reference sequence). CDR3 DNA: TGTGCCAGCTCCTGGGAGGGGGCGGAACAGCCCCAGCATTTT. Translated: CASSWEGAEQPQHF.

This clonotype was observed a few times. The CDR3 DNA reads as TGTGCCAGCAGTTACTCGACAGGGTCGTCTTACGGCGAGCAGTACTTC. As protein: CASSYSTGSSYGEQYF. The rearrangement joins TRBV6-5 to TRBJ2-4, with 7 nucleotides matching TRBD1. The J call is in doubt because the DNA end fits TRBJ2-7 better. Per the germline V gene, CDR1 is MNHEY and CDR2 is SVGAGI. The CDR3 loop spans 16 amino acids.

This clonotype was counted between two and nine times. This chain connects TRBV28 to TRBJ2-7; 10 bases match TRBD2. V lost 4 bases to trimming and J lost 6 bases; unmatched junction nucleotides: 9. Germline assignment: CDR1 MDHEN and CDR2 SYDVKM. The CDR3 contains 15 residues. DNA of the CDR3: TGTGCCAGCAGTTACTTAGCGGGAGGTGCCTTCGAGCAGTACTTC. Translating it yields CASSYLAGGAFEQYF.

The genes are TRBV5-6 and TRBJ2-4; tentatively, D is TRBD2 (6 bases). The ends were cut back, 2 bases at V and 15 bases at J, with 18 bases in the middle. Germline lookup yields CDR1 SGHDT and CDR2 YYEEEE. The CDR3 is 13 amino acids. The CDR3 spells CASSFRTIHERYF. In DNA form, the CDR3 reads TGTGCCAGCAGCTTCCGGACTATACACGAGCGGTACTTC.

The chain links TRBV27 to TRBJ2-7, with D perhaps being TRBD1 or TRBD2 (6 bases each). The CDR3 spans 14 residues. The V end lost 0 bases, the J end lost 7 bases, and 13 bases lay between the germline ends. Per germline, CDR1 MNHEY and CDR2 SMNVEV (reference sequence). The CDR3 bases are TGTGCCAGCAGTTTATCATTTCGGGGGCGGGAGCAGTACTTC. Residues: CASSLSFRGREQYF.

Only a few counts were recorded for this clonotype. The CDR3 is CASSRRHPPDTEAFF. The CDR3 bases are TGTGCCAGCAGCCGACGACACCCGCCGGACACTGAAGCTTTCTTT. This sequence joins TRBV4-2 and TRBJ1-1; no reliable D call. Germline V CDR1 and CDR2: LGHNA, YNFKEQ. CDR3 length: 15 amino acids. V was trimmed by 4 bases and J by 3 bases, leaving 15 bases between them.

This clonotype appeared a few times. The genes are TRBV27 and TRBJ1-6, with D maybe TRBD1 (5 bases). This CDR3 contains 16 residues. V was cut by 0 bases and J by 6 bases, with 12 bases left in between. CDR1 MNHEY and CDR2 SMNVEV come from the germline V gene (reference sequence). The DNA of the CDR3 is TGTGCCAGCAGTTTATCGAGAGGGACGGCTAATTCACCCCTCCACTTT. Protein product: CASSLSRGTANSPLHF.